What follows describes a single T cell receptor (beta chain). Its antigen is not known. This entry is derived from a study of shared clonotypes between healthy human individuals. Overall study results and limits: Represented genetic and exposure-history diversity was restricted by having few donors. Non-shared clonotypes were found to have lower generation probabilities than the clonotypes that were shared by all four of the sorted-subset donors.

Clones were sequenced by immunoSEQ multiplex PCR, and TCRdb holds only the in-frame ones, with some missing. Of approximately 720,000 clones in the sample, 92% were seen once. This CDR3 comprises 17 residues. The germline CDR1 and CDR2 sequences are MNHEY and SMNVEV (reference sequence). V lost 4 bases and J lost 4; bases outside the gene matches: 13. Selected positively for CCR7 and CD45RO-negative, naive CD8 cells excluded terminally differentiated effector memory CD45RA+ cells. The donors, all of them Caucasian adults, lived in Nashville, Tennessee. This clonotype was sampled from a man aged 30 to 45 in good health. The source material was naive CD8+ T cells sorted from blood. This chain connects TRBV27 to TRBJ2-1; 7 bases agree with TRBD2. CDR3 in DNA: TGTGCCAGCAGTTACCAAGGACTAGTAGAGGGTTACAATGAGCAGTTCTTC. It encodes CASSYQGLVEGYNEQFF.